The clone carrying this T cell receptor beta chain was counted many times. Its antigen remains unidentified. Researchers tagged individual cDNA molecules with unique molecular identifiers. MiXCR, applied by TCRdb to the 5' RACE reads, yields one record per CDR3 protein. The sample lists 64,000 or so distinct CDR3 sequences, about 10% occurring once. These data are taken from a study of early T cells in non-severe SARS-CoV-2 infection. In the study overall: Sequencing was performed on bulk RNA from unsorted whole blood, leaving chains unpaired. Findings and caveats of the study: VDJdb matching skewed toward anti-spike CD8 responses, missing private and CD4 specificities.

This CDR3 contains 15 residues. CDR1 and CDR2 from the germline V gene are SGHNT and YENEEA. The trim removed 5 bases at V and 0 bases at J, leaving 2 bases unmatched. This chain links TRBV11-3 with TRBJ2-1; 9 positions agree with TRBD2. This TCR was recovered from an adult who was a healthcare worker with PCR-confirmed SARS-CoV-2 infection or an uninfected control (not recorded which). This specimen was whole blood, taken at baseline. The CDR3 spells CASSRGGVSYNEQFF. CDR3 DNA sequence: TGTGCCAGCAGCCGCGGGGGGGTCTCCTACAATGAGCAGTTCTTC.